This T cell receptor beta chain was captured by sequencing in a study of shared clonotypes between healthy human individuals (dated by TCRdb to about 2020). In terms of the full investigation: The cohort included three men and two women between 18 and 49 years of age. Libraries were prepared and TCR repertoires were sequenced by different laboratories using diverse techniques, in order to increase sequencing depth and limit assay-specific biases. Blood TCR repertoires of five healthy adults were deeply sequenced to estimate repertoire size and the extent of clonotype sharing between individuals. Leukapheresis yielded between about 0.8 and 8.9 billion PBMCs per donor. Per donor, three plates each were used for CD4 naive and CD4 memory, two for CD8 naive, and one for CD8 memory. The study at large found these results: Pairwise subsampling indicated that sequencing depth was expected to affect the degree of clonotype sharing among donors. Clonotypes shared by all four sorted-subset donors showed higher generation probabilities than non-shared clonotypes. Estimated clonotype richness was generally larger for naive than for memory subsets. Even with the large sequencing depth, rarefaction of the sorted-subset datasets indicated that sequencing was incomplete. Sampling was limited to blood, and TCR repertoires in tissue likely differ from TCR repertoires in blood. Across four donors, 5% to 6% of naive CD4, approximately 3.6% of naive CD8, about 2.3% of memory CD4, and approximately 0.42% of memory CD8 clonotypes were shared. Because the study included only a small number of donors, the genetic and exposure-history diversity represented was limited.

Turning to this clone: What this receptor recognizes is not known. A junction boundary mismatches the germline segment, possibly from a read error.

CD8 naive samples were obtained by positive selection for CCR7 among CD45RO-negative cells, yielding a CD45RA+CCR7+ population from which TemRA cells were excluded. Donors were healthy HIV-negative adults with no recently reported acute infections or vaccinations. All donors were Caucasian adults living in Nashville, Tennessee, USA. Blood was obtained by leukapheresis, after which PBMCs were separated by Ficoll-Histopaque density gradient centrifugation and cryopreserved in liquid nitrogen vapor phase. Purity and quantity of every magnetically sorted T cell population were checked by analytical flow cytometry. From each sorted fraction, genomic DNA was isolated and quantified by UV absorbance on a Nanodrop 2000c. Using the deep immunoSEQ assay, multiplex PCR amplified TCR CDR3 regions from genomic DNA. Extracted genomic DNA from each cell subset was distributed evenly across all wells of several immunoSEQ 96-well plates, and each plate was treated as a replicate. Each replicate PCR for sorted subsets received around 0.2 ug genomic DNA, equal to tens of thousands of T cell genomes. The purified libraries were quantified using a Qubit 3.0 fluorometer, sized with a Bioanalyzer 2100, and then quantified again using the KAPA Library Quantification kit. Every immunoSEQ 96-well plate was sequenced on a separate single-read 150-cycle Illumina NextSeq 550 flow cell. The authors processed their data as follows. The immunoSEQ output contained only junctional sequences without quality scores, so filtering could not match that applied to full-length reads. To assign V/J genes and CDR3, sequences were annotated using PyIR, a Python wrapper for IgBLAST v1.9, with IMGT germline references. Any read was removed if the V/J assignment was weak (E-value above 1e-6), the CDR3 was missing, or the read contained stop codons, out-of-frame junctions, or ambiguous translated residues. V3J clonotypes were defined by identical inferred V gene, J gene, and CDR3 amino acid sequence. Percentage overlap between repertoires was computed as shared unique clonotypes divided by the size of the smaller repertoire. Repertoire richness was assessed with RTK rarefaction, the Chao1 estimator, and Recon v2.1 estimates of unobserved clonotypes. For all TCRbeta clonotypes obtained by the gDNA method from a few donors, generation probabilities were computed with OLGA. Drawn from immuneACCESS, this table holds only the in-frame rearrangements with V and J called that TCRdb kept. Clones are partly lost; checked studies trace under half to an unresolved V gene and leave the rest unexplained. V and J calls and clone size are as listed in that table; D and trimming were resolved from the DNA. The sample yields roughly 2,000,000 clones; just under 95% were counted once. The leading ten clones occupy more than 1.5% of the sample.

According to the germline V gene, CDR1 reads MDHEN and CDR2 reads SYDVKM. The CDR3 covers 13 residues, taking in both the cysteine and the phenylalanine. The CDR3 DNA has 39 bases and is translated from base 1. The rearranged segments are TRBV28 and TRBJ2-7, and 8 junctional nucleotides match TRBD1. Material for sequencing was naive CD8+ T cells from PBMCs. Taken with the paper, the label for cell subset or site translates to: CD45RA+CCR7+. The clonotype comes from a man between 18 and 29 years old in good health. Some clones in this sample may be carry-over from other donors' samples. The nucleotides are TGTGCCAGCAGCCTCCTAGAACGAGACAGGGGTACTTTC. Translated, this is CASSLLERDRGTF.